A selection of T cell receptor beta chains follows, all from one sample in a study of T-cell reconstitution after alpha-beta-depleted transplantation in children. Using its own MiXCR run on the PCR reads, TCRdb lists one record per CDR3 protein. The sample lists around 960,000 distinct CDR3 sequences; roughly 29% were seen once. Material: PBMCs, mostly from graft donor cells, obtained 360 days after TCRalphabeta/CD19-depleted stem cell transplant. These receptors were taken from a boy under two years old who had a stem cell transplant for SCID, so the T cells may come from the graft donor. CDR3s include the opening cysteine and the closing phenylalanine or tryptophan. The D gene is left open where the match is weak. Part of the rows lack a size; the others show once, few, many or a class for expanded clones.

CATSRDMQDTQYF	TGTGCCACCAGCAGAGATATGCAAGATACGCAGTATTTT	NA	few	TRBV15	TRBJ2-3
CSAGVRANYGYTF	TGCAGTGCTGGTGTCAGGGCCAACTATGGCTACACCTTC	NA	few	TRBV20-1	TRBJ1-2
CASSRLDHRETQYF	TGTGCCAGCAGCCGCTTGGACCACCGGGAGACCCAGTACTTC	NA	NA	TRBV12-3/TRBV12-4	TRBJ2-5
CSARDIRVPYNEQFF	TGCAGTGCTAGAGATATAAGGGTTCCCTACAATGAGCAGTTCTTC	NA	few	TRBV20-1	TRBJ2-1
CASSRERGASYEQYF	TGTGCCAGCAGCCGAGAGCGGGGGGCCTCCTACGAGCAGTACTTC	TRBD2	NA	TRBV4-2	TRBJ2-7
CASSLAEQASSYNEQFF	TGTGCCAGCAGCTTAGCGGAGCAGGCCAGCTCCTACAATGAGCAGTTCTTC	NA	few	TRBV7-8	TRBJ2-1
CASSIVPGVAEKLFF	TGTGCCAGTAGTATAGTTCCAGGGGTTGCTGAAAAACTGTTTTTT	NA	NA	TRBV19	TRBJ1-4
CASRQGKTNTEAFF	TGTGCCAGCAGACAGGGGAAAACGAACACTGAAGCTTTCTTT	TRBD1	NA	TRBV6-5	TRBJ1-1
CASSFGSGGQETQYF	TGTGCCAGCAGTTTTGGGAGCGGGGGACAAGAGACCCAGTACTTC	TRBD2	few	TRBV12-3/TRBV12-4	TRBJ2-5
CASSLEVRMNTEAFF	TGCGCCAGCAGCTTGGAAGTCAGGATGAACACTGAAGCTTTCTTT	NA	NA	TRBV5-1	TRBJ1-1
CASSIDRRSLAYNEQFF	TGTGCCAGTAGTATAGATCGGAGGTCCCTGGCCTACAATGAGCAGTTCTTC	NA	few	TRBV19	TRBJ2-1
CSATRTVQETQYF	TGCAGTGCTACCAGGACAGTCCAAGAGACCCAGTACTTC	NA	NA	TRBV20-1	TRBJ2-5
CASSALGGNNEQFF	TGTGCCAGCAGCGCCCTGGGGGGGAACAATGAGCAGTTCTTC	TRBD2	few	TRBV6-4	TRBJ2-1
CSSMTDTYEQYF	TGCAGCTCGATGACAGACACCTACGAGCAGTACTTC	NA	NA	TRBV29-1	TRBJ2-7
CATSRDWAGNEQYF	TGTGCCACCAGCAGAGATTGGGCAGGGAACGAGCAGTACTTC	NA	NA	TRBV15	TRBJ2-7
CASSLVGVQGTEAFF	TGTGCCAGCAGCTTGGTCGGGGTTCAAGGCACTGAAGCTTTCTTT	NA	few	TRBV5-6	TRBJ1-1
CAISEGGQQETQYF	TGTGCCATCAGTGAGGGGGGCCAGCAAGAGACCCAGTACTTC	NA	NA	TRBV10-3	TRBJ2-5
CASSPAGTGGKGYTF	TGTGCCAGCAGCCCGGCCGGGACAGGGGGCAAGGGCTACACCTTC	TRBD1	NA	TRBV7-9	TRBJ1-2
CASSVDGGPDEQFF	TGTGCCAGCAGCGTAGACGGGGGGCCGGATGAGCAGTTCTTC	NA	NA	TRBV9	TRBJ2-1
CASMALSNQPQHF	TGTGCCAGCATGGCACTCAGCAATCAGCCCCAGCATTTT	NA	NA	TRBV6-2/TRBV6-3	TRBJ1-5
CASSPVGRSTDTQYF	TGTGCCAGCAGCCCCGTCGGACGGAGCACAGATACGCAGTATTTT	NA	few	TRBV7-8	TRBJ2-3
CASSPGTSEDEQYF	TGTGCCAGCAGTCCCGGGACTAGCGAGGACGAGCAGTACTTC	TRBD2	NA	TRBV6-1	TRBJ2-7
CASSQRSATPREQYF	TGCGCCAGCAGCCAAAGATCGGCTACGCCTCGGGAGCAGTACTTC	NA	few	TRBV4-1	TRBJ2-7
CSAPGRIALADTQYF	TGCAGTGCCCCGGGCCGTATAGCGCTCGCAGATACGCAGTATTTT	NA	NA	TRBV20-1	TRBJ2-3
CSARDGQGGSYEQYF	TGCAGTGCTAGAGATGGCCAGGGTGGCTCCTACGAGCAGTACTTC	NA	once	TRBV20-1	TRBJ2-7
CSARDINEQFF	TGCAGTGCTAGAGATATTAATGAGCAGTTCTTC	NA	few	TRBV20-1	TRBJ2-1
CASSQDFFPGPDTQYF	TGCGCCAGCAGCCAAGATTTTTTCCCGGGCCCAGATACGCAGTATTTT	NA	NA	TRBV4-3	TRBJ2-3
CASSEEIEANYGYTF	TGTGCCAGCAGTGAAGAGATTGAAGCTAACTATGGCTACACCTTC	NA	NA	TRBV2	TRBJ1-2
CSARGLAGGSTDTQYF	TGCAGTGCTAGAGGGCTAGCGGGGGGCAGCACAGATACGCAGTATTTT	TRBD2	NA	TRBV20-1	TRBJ2-3
CASSSAETGELFF	TGTGCCAGCAGTAGCGCCGAAACCGGGGAGCTGTTTTTT	NA	NA	TRBV12-3/TRBV12-4	TRBJ2-2
CASSPPRGSGGYTF	TGTGCCAGCTCACCACCGAGGGGATCCGGGGGCTACACCTTC	NA	few	TRBV18	TRBJ1-2
CASQDSGGHQETQYF	TGTGCCAGCCAGGACTCGGGGGGACACCAAGAGACCCAGTACTTC	TRBD2	few	TRBV6-5	TRBJ2-5
CASKQAGTSGDTQYF	TGTGCCAGCAAACAAGCCGGGACTAGCGGCGATACGCAGTATTTT	TRBD2	few	TRBV12-3/TRBV12-4	TRBJ2-3
CSARVPGFNSPLHF	TGCAGTGCTAGAGTCCCAGGTTTTAATTCACCCCTCCACTTT	NA	few	TRBV20-1	TRBJ1-6
CASSLYRAHYEQYF	TGTGCCAGCAGTTTGTACCGGGCCCACTACGAGCAGTACTTC	NA	few	TRBV6-5	TRBJ2-7
CASSLVAAGWPQHF	TGCGCCAGCAGCTTGGTGGCGGCGGGTTGGCCCCAGCATTTT	NA	NA	TRBV5-1	TRBJ1-5
CASSFVRQGYMLSSYNEQFF	TGCGCCAGCAGCTTTGTTAGGCAGGGGTATATGTTAAGCTCCTACAATGAGCAGTTCTTC	NA	few	TRBV5-1	TRBJ2-1
CASSNTGVTEAFF	TGTGCCAGCAGCAACACAGGGGTTACTGAAGCTTTCTTT	NA	few	TRBV21-1	TRBJ1-1
CASSPTSRNEKLFF	TGCGCCAGCAGCCCGACATCCCGGAATGAAAAACTGTTTTTT	NA	few	TRBV4-1	TRBJ1-4
CSAIRVTYGYTF	TGCAGTGCCATCCGGGTTACCTATGGCTACACCTTC	NA	NA	TRBV20-1	TRBJ1-2
CASSLKTGPSYEQYF	TGTGCCAGCAGCTTAAAGACAGGACCTTCCTACGAGCAGTACTTC	NA	NA	TRBV7-3	TRBJ2-7
CASTSDEAGTEFSYEQYF	TGTGCCAGCACCTCCGACGAAGCTGGGACAGAGTTCTCCTACGAGCAGTACTTC	TRBD1	few	TRBV12-3/TRBV12-4	TRBJ2-7
CASSTRQGPYEQYF	TGCGCCAGCAGCACTCGACAGGGCCCCTACGAGCAGTACTTC	TRBD1	many	TRBV4-3	TRBJ2-7
CASSLRASEHSEAFF	TGCGCCAGCAGCTTGAGGGCCTCTGAACACTCTGAAGCTTTCTTT	NA	NA	TRBV5-1	TRBJ1-1
CASSMGGLGYNHEQFF	TGTGCAAGCAGTATGGGGGGGCTGGGGTACAATCATGAGCAGTTCTTC	NA	NA	TRBV28	TRBJ2-1
CASSLGQEGGEAFF	TGTGCCAGCAGTTTAGGCCAGGAGGGGGGTGAAGCTTTCTTT	NA	NA	TRBV12-3/TRBV12-4	TRBJ1-1
CASKWGVGKETQYF	TGTGCCAGCAAATGGGGAGTTGGGAAAGAGACCCAGTACTTC	NA	few	TRBV5-5	TRBJ2-5
CASRAGVLQFF	TGTGCCAGCAGGGCCGGGGTGTTGCAGTTCTTC	NA	NA	TRBV6-6	TRBJ2-1
CASSLAEGATYEQYF	TGCGCCAGCAGCTTGGCCGAGGGGGCTACCTACGAGCAGTACTTC	TRBD1	NA	TRBV5-1	TRBJ2-7
CSATTPRGRETQYF	TGCAGTGCAACAACCCCCAGGGGAAGGGAGACCCAGTACTTC	NA	NA	TRBV20-1	TRBJ2-5
CSARGQVANYGYTF	TGCAGTGCTAGGGGACAGGTAGCTAACTATGGCTACACCTTC	TRBD1	few	TRBV20-1	TRBJ1-2
CAISESLGRDSGRSSPLHF	TGTGCCATCAGTGAGTCACTCGGCCGGGACAGTGGACGAAGCTCACCCCTCCACTTT	TRBD1	few	TRBV10-3	TRBJ1-6